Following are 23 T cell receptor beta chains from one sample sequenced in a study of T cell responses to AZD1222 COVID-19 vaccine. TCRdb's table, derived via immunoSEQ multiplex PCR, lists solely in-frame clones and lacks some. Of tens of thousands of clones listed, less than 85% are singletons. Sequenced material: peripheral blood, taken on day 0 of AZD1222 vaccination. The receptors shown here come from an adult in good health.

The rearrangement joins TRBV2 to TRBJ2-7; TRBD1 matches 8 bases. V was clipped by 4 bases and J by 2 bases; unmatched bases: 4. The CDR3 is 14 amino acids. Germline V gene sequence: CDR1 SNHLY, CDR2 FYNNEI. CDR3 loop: CASSAGTGTYEQYF. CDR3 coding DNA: TGTGCCAGCAGTGCAGGGACAGGAACCTACGAGCAGTACTTC.

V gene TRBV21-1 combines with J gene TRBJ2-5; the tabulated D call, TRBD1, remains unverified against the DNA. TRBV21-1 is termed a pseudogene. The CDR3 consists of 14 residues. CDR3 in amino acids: CASSKYRGLETQYF. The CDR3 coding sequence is TGTGCCAGCAGCAAATACAGGGGGCTTGAGACCCAGTACTTC.

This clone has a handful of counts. The CDR3 nucleotides read TGTGCCAGCAGCGTTTTTGGGACCGGAGTTGGCTACACCTTC. This encodes CASSVFGTGVGYTF. The genes are TRBV5-4 and TRBJ1-2; a possible D gene is TRBD1 (5 bases). The CDR3 covers 14 residues. V was cut by 4 bases and J by 7 bases, with 17 bases left in between. Germline values: CDR1 SGHNT, CDR2 YYREEE (reference sequence).

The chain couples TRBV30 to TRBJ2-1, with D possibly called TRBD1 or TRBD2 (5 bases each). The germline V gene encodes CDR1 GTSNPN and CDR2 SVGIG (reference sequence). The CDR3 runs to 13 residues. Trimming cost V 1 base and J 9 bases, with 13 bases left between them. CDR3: CAWSGGTLVEQFF. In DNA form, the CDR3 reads TGTGCCTGGAGTGGGGGGACCCTAGTTGAGCAGTTCTTC.

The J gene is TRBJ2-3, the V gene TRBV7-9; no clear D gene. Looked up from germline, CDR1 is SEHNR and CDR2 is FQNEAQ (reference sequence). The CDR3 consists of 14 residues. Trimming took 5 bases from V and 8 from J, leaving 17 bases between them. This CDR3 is CASSLWDLRVTQYF. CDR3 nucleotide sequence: TGTGCCAGCAGCCTGTGGGATCTTAGGGTTACGCAGTATTTT.

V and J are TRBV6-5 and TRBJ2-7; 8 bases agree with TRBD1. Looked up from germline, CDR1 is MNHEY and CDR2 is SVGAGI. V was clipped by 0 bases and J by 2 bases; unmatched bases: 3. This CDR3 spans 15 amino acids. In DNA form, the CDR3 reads TGTGCCAGCAGTTACTCGGGGACAGGCCCCTACGAGCAGTACTTC. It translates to CASSYSGTGPYEQYF.

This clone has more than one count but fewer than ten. CDR3 nucleotides: TGCGCCAGCAGCCAAGAAGGGCTAGCGACGTACAATGAGCAGTTCTTC. Protein: CASSQEGLATYNEQFF. The rearrangement joins TRBV4-3 to TRBJ2-1; D is perhaps TRBD2 (6 bases). The CDR3 is 16 residues long. Trimming left V 0 bases short and J 4 bases short, with 13 bases between. The germline CDR1 and CDR2 sequences are LGHNA and YSLEER.

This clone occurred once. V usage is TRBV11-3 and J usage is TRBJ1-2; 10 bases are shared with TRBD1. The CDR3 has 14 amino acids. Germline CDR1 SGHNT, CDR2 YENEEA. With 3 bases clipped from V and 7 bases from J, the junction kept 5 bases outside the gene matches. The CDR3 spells CASSFRQGAIGYTF. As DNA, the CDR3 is TGTGCCAGCAGCTTTCGACAGGGGGCGATTGGCTACACCTTC.

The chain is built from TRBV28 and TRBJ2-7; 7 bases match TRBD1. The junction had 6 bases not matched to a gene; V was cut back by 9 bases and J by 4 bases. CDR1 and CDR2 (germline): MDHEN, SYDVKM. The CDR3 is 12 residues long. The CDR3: CASTGDVYEQYF. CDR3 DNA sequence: TGTGCCAGTACAGGGGATGTGTACGAGCAGTACTTC.

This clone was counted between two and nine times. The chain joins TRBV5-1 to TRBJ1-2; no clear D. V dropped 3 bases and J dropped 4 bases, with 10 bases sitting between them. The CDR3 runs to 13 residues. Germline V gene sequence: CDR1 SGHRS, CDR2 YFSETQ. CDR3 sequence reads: CASSSAGSYGYTF. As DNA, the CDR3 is TGCGCCAGCAGCTCCGCGGGAAGCTATGGCTACACCTTC. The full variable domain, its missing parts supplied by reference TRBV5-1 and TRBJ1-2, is KAGVTQTPRYLIKTRGQQVTLSCSPISGHRSVSWYQQTPGQGLQFLFEYFSETQRNKGNFPGRFSGRQFSNSRSEMNVSTLELGDSALYLCASSSAGSYGYTFGSGTRLTVV.

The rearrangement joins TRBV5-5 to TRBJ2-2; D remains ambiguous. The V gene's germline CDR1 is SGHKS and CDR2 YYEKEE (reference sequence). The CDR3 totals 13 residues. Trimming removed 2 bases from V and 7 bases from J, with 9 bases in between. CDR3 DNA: TGTGCCAGCAGCTTAACGGTCAGCGGGGAGCTGTTTTTT. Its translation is CASSLTVSGELFF.

CDR3 region: CASSSLTEKLFF. The CDR3 DNA sequence: TGTGCCAGCAGCTCACTAACCGAAAAACTGTTTTTT. The chain is built from TRBV7-9 and TRBJ1-4; D gene unclear. Germline V CDR1 and CDR2: SEHNR, FQNEAQ (reference sequence). CDR3 length: 12 residues. V lost 4 bases and J 8 bases, leaving 8 bases between the germline ends.

For the CDR3, the DNA is TGTGCCAGCAGCTTAGCAGGGTGGCAAAACACCATATATTTT. Protein sequence: CASSLAGWQNTIYF. V is TRBV7-9 and J is TRBJ1-3, with D uncertain. The CDR3 covers 14 residues. The ends were cut back, 0 bases at V and 6 bases at J, with 9 bases in the middle. Looked up from germline, CDR1 is SEHNR and CDR2 is FQNEAQ (reference sequence).

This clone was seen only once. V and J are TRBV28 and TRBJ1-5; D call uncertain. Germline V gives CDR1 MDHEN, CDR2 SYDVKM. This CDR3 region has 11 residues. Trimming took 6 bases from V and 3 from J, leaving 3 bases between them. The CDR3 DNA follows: TGTGCCAGCAGAGACAATCAGCCCCAGCATTTT. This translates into CASRDNQPQHF.

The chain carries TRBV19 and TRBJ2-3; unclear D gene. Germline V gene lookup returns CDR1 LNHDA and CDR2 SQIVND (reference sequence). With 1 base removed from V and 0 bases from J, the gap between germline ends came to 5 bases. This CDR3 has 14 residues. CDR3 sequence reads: CASSIAGSTDTQYF. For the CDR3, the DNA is TGTGCCAGTAGTATAGCAGGTAGCACAGATACGCAGTATTTT.

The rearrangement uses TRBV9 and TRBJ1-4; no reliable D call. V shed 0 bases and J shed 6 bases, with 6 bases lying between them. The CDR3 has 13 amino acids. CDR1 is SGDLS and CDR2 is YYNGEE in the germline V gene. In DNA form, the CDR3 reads TGTGCCAGCAGCGTAGGCACAGATGAAAAACTGTTTTTT. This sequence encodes CASSVGTDEKLFF.

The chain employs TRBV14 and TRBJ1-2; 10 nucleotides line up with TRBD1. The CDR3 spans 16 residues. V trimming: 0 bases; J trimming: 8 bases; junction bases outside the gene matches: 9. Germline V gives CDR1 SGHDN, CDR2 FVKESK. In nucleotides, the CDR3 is TGTGCCAGCAGCCAAGATCCGAGGGACAGGGGAGGCGGCTACACCTTC. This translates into CASSQDPRDRGGGYTF. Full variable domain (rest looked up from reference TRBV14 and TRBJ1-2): EAGVTQFPSHSVIEKGQTVTLRCDPISGHDNLYWYRRVMGKEIKFLLHFVKESKQDESGMPNNRFLAERTGGTYSTLKVQPAELEDSGVYFCASSQDPRDRGGGYTFGSGTRLTVV.

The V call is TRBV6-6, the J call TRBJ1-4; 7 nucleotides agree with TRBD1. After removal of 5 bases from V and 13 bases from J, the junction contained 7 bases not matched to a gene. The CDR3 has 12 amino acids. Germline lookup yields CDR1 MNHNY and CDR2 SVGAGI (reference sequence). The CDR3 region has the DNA TGTGCCAGCAGTCTACCCCAGGGGGGACTGTTTTTT. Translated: CASSLPQGGLFF.

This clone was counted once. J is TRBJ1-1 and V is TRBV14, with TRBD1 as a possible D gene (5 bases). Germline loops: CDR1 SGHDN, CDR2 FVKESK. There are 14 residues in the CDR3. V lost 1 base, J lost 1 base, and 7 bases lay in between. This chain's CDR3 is CASSQGGRNTEAFF. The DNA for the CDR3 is TGTGCCAGCAGCCAAGGGGGACGGAACACTGAAGCTTTCTTT.

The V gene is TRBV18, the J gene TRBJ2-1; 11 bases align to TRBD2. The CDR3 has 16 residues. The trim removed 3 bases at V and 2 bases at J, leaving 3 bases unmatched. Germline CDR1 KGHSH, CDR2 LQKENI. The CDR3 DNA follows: TGTGCCAGCTCACCGAATAGCGGGGGGGCCTACAATGAGCAGTTCTTC. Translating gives CASSPNSGGAYNEQFF.

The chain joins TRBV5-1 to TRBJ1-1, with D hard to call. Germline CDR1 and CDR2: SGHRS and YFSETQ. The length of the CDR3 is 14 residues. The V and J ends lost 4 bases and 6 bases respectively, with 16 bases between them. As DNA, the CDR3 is TGCGCCAGCAGCGAGGGAGGTGGCATCCCTGAAGCTTTCTTT. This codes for CASSEGGGIPEAFF.

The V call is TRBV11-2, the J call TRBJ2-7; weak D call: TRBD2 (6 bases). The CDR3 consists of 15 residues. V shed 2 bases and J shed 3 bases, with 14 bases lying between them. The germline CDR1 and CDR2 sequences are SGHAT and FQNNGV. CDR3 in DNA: TGTGCCAGCAGCTTATCGGGACTGGGGCGCTACGAGCAGTACTTC. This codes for CASSLSGLGRYEQYF. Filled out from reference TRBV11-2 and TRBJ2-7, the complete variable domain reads EAGVAQSPRYKIIEKRQSVAFWCNPISGHATLYWYQQILGQGPKLLIQFQNNGVVDDSQLPKDRFSAERLKGVDSTLKIQPAKLEDSAVYLCASSLSGLGRYEQYFGPGTRLTVT.

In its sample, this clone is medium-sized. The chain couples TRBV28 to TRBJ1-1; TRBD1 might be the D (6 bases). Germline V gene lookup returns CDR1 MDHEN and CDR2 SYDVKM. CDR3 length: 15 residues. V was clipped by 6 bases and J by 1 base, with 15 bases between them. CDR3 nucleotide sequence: TGTGCCAGCAGCCTCCCAGGGGCTGGGAACACTGAAGCTTTCTTT. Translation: CASSLPGAGNTEAFF.